One and the same sample provided the 12 T cell receptor beta chains below, sequenced in a study of blood T cells in healthy people across ages. A second PCR, run for about 6 to 11 cycles, used a sample-barcoded 5' primer plus a J-beta primer mix. TCRdb processed the 5' RACE reads anew with MiXCR; each CDR3 protein has one entry. The top ten hold 11% of the sample, which has about 1.6 million distinct CDR3 sequences, almost 35% seen once. The specimen sequenced was blood. The receptors here all came from a woman in her twenties or thirties in good health.

V usage is TRBV10-3 and J usage is TRBJ2-7; 9 bases are a match to TRBD2. Germline lookup yields CDR1 ENHRY and CDR2 SYGVKD. The CDR3 sequence is 16 residues long. The ends lost 0 bases at V and 3 bases at J; junction bases unmatched: 6. The CDR3 DNA reads TGTGCCATCAGTGAGTCGACTCGGCGGGGGGGCTACGAGCAGTACTTC. This sequence encodes CAISESTRRGGYEQYF.

This clonotype is a singleton in its sample. Given a much more abundant clone one base away, this may be a read error. The chain joins TRBV28 to TRBJ1-1; D perhaps matches TRBD1 (5 bases). Germline CDR1 reads MDHEN; CDR2 reads SYDVKM. The CDR3 has 14 residues. The CDR3 DNA sequence: TGTGCCAGCAGTTTGGAAGGGGTGAATGATGAAACTTTCTTT. Encoded protein: CASSLEGVNDETFF.

This clonotype was seen just once. V is TRBV5-1 and J is TRBJ1-2; 7 nucleotides agree with TRBD1. This CDR3 is 16 amino acids long. Germline V lookup: CDR1 SGHRS, CDR2 YFSETQ. Losses at the gene ends were 0 bases for V and 2 bases for J; bases not matched to a gene: 7. The CDR3 spells CASSLGGNRGNYGYTF. In nucleotides, the CDR3 is TGCGCCAGCAGCTTGGGGGGAAACAGGGGCAACTATGGCTACACCTTC.

The rearrangement links TRBV15 to TRBJ2-7, with D tentatively TRBD2 (5 bases). This CDR3 spans 20 amino acids. Germline V gene data show CDR1 as LNHNV and CDR2 as YYDKDF (reference sequence). Trimming cost V 3 bases and J 0 bases, with 27 bases left between them. The CDR3 DNA follows: TGTGCCACCAGCAGGGAGGTCGGGGTTGGTTTCGAATCGAGCTCCTACGAGCAGTACTTC. Translated, it gives CATSREVGVGFESSSYEQYF.

The CDR3 protein is CASRGQLQETQYF. The CDR3, as DNA: TGTGCCAGCAGGGGACAGTTACAAGAGACCCAGTACTTC. The rearrangement links TRBV6-1 to TRBJ2-5; 7 nucleotides match TRBD1. In germline, CDR1 is MNHNS, CDR2 SASEGT. The V and J ends lost 6 bases and 2 bases, in that order; junction bases with no gene match: 3. This CDR3 contains 13 residues.

This clonotype appeared many times. This chain uses TRBV5-1 with TRBJ2-5; 11 bases fit TRBD2. Germline loops: CDR1 SGHRS, CDR2 YFSETQ. The J segment lost 2 bases and the V segment lost 4 bases, leaving 7 bases of the junction unmatched. The CDR3 contains 16 residues. The CDR3 DNA is TGCGCCAGCAGCCCATGGACTAGCGGGTTTCAAGAGACCCAGTACTTC. Translation gives CASSPWTSGFQETQYF. The complete variable domain, with remaining parts taken from reference TRBV5-1 and TRBJ2-5, reads KAGVTQTPRYLIKTRGQQVTLSCSPISGHRSVSWYQQTPGQGLQFLFEYFSETQRNKGNFPGRFSGRQFSNSRSEMNVSTLELGDSALYLCASSPWTSGFQETQYFGPGTRLLVL.

Remarks on this clonotype: A much more abundant neighbour one base away suggests this may be a read error. Here the CDR3 omits its conserved ending phenylalanine or tryptophan, so a read error is the likely source. The chain has TRBV27 and TRBJ2-2; a weak D match, TRBD2 (5 bases). Trimming shortened V by 6 bases and J by 6 bases, and 11 bases separated the two germline ends. The CDR3 contains 13 residues. Germline CDR1 is MNHEY and CDR2 is SMNVEV (reference sequence). The CDR3 DNA is TGTGCCAGCAGAACTAGTTCTGCCGGGGAGCTGTTTGTT. Its translation is CASRTSSAGELFV.

This clonotype has only a few counts. The chain uses TRBV24-1 and TRBJ2-7, with D perhaps TRBD1 (6 bases). V was clipped by 10 bases and J by 4 bases, with 22 bases between them. Germline CDR1 and CDR2: KGHDR and SFDVKD. The CDR3 length is 15 residues. The DNA of the CDR3 is TGTGCCACTTTCCAGGGGCAGGGGAATTTGTACGAGCAGTACTTC. Amino acids: CATFQGQGNLYEQYF.

This chain links TRBV7-9 with TRBJ2-2; D is perhaps TRBD2 (5 bases). Germline V gene data show CDR1 as SEHNR and CDR2 as FQNEAQ (reference sequence). The length of the CDR3 is 15 residues. V lost 8 bases and J lost 6, with 19 bases in between. The CDR3 here is CASPPEGRGAGELFF. The CDR3 DNA is TGTGCCAGCCCCCCTGAGGGCCGTGGCGCCGGGGAGCTGTTTTTT.

This clonotype was found a few times. V gene TRBV3-1 combines with J gene TRBJ2-1, with 7 bases fitting TRBD2. Germline-derived CDR1 and CDR2 are LGHDT and YNNKEL (reference sequence). The CDR3 contains 17 residues. The J segment lost 1 base and the V segment lost 4 bases, leaving 10 bases of the junction unmatched. This CDR3 reads CASSLPSGVVSYNEQFF. In nucleotides, the CDR3 is TGTGCCAGCAGCCTCCCCAGCGGGGTCGTTTCCTACAATGAGCAGTTCTTC.

This clonotype appeared a few times. The chain joins TRBV5-1 to TRBJ2-1; D possibly corresponds to TRBD2 (5 bases). CDR1 is SGHRS, CDR2 YFSETQ, per germline. Trimming took 5 bases from V and 2 from J, leaving 11 bases between them. The CDR3 loop spans 14 amino acids. CDR3 amino acids: CASSPGITYNEQFF. The CDR3 region has the DNA TGCGCCAGCAGTCCCGGGATTACCTACAATGAGCAGTTCTTC.

The sample holds a few counts of this clonotype. The J gene is TRBJ2-3, the V gene TRBV13; TRBD2 agrees at 12 bases. CDR3 length: 17 amino acids. The junction had 9 bases not matched to a gene; V was cut back by 4 bases and J by 4 bases. CDR1 and CDR2 (germline): PRHDT, FYEKMQ (reference sequence). The CDR3 here is CASSSRLAGDVADTQYF. The CDR3 bases are TGTGCCAGCAGCTCAAGACTAGCGGGGGATGTTGCAGATACGCAGTATTTT.